This TCR beta chain emerged from a study of shared clonotypes between healthy human individuals. Across the study: Those who served as donors were two women and three men between the ages of 18 and 49.

Profiling relied on immunoSEQ multiplex PCR, and the TCRdb table lists in-frame clones only, not all of them. The data contain roughly 110,000 clones, under 70% of them singletons. V was trimmed by 4 bases and J by 0 bases, leaving 11 bases between them. Germline V gene sequence: CDR1 SNHLY, CDR2 FYNNEI. The CDR3 loop spans 15 amino acids. This clone was counted only a few times. The sample was memory CD8+ T cells sorted from blood. Documented subset: CD45RO+ cells pooled with CCR7-negative TemRA cells. The chain is built from TRBV2 and TRBJ2-3; tentative D call: TRBD1 (6 bases). This TCR came from a woman younger than 45 in good health. The CDR3 is CASSVRQDSTDTQYF. In DNA form, the CDR3 reads TGTGCCAGCAGTGTAAGACAGGATAGCACAGATACGCAGTATTTT.